The T cell receptor beta chain under discussion was sequenced for a study of blood T cells in healthy people across ages. Germline V gene lookup returns CDR1 SGHNT and CDR2 YYREEE (reference sequence). V gave up 4 bases and J gave up 8 bases, with 22 bases separating them. This CDR3 is built from 16 residues. Samples had at least 7 million PBMCs isolated from them. For the second PCR, which ran for about 7 to 11 cycles, a sample-barcoded 5' primer and a J-beta primer mix were used. From the 5' RACE reads, TCRdb called clonotypes with MiXCR, one entry per CDR3 protein. The table records fewer than 900,000 distinct CDR3 sequences, roughly 47% of them present only once.

Sequencing was done on a sample of blood. The chain is built from TRBV5-4 and TRBJ2-1; possible D gene TRBD2, 6 bases. The TCR comes from a woman aged 55-75 years in good health. The CDR3 sequence is CASSLPTGTLSYEQFF. DNA of the CDR3: TGTGCCAGCAGCCTACCTACCGGGACTCTGTCCTATGAGCAGTTCTTC.